The 31 T cell receptor beta chains below were found in one sample sequenced in a study of Ad26.COV2.S vaccination and SARS-CoV-2 variants (dated by TCRdb to the early 2020s). Receptor amplification or capture employed the immunoSEQ multiplex PCR assay. Sourced from immuneACCESS, this table was stored by TCRdb with only in-frame sequences that have V and J called. A share of the clones is absent; for the studies checked, an unresolved V gene accounts for under half, and the remainder has no known explanation. For this sample the table gives about 500,000 clones, of which roughly nine tenths were detected only once. The biggest ten clones account for about 1.7% of the sample. This specimen's treatment or condition label, per the study, means: some 20 received Ad26.COV2.S at low or high dose, single or two shots; about 5 received placebo; per-sample allocation not given. For vaccine and placebo recipients, repertoires were sequenced using samples collected on day 63 after the first injection.

Sequenced material: peripheral blood, taken in a trial of Ad26.COV2.S vaccine versus placebo. Every receptor here comes from a person between 18 and 65 years old who received the Ad26.COV2.S COVID-19 vaccine or a placebo.

This chain links TRBV6-5 with TRBJ1-5; D ambiguous. The V end was cut by 8 bases, the J end by 3 bases, with 17 bases between. The CDR3 spans 15 residues. In germline, CDR1 is MNHEY, CDR2 SVGAGI. The DNA of the CDR3 is TGTGCCAGCTTGACTGTTTGGGGAATCAATCAGCCCCAGCATTTT. Its protein product is CASLTVWGINQPQHF.

The rearrangement links TRBV6-5 to TRBJ1-1, with D possibly TRBD1 on 5 matching bases. The CDR3 runs to 15 residues. V lost 6 bases and J lost 0, with 14 bases in between. Germline CDR1 is MNHEY and CDR2 is SVGAGI. The CDR3 loop is CASSRWGDLNTEAFF. The CDR3 DNA sequence: TGTGCCAGCAGCAGGTGGGGGGACTTGAACACTGAAGCTTTCTTT.

The V call is TRBV2, the J call TRBJ2-1, with 7 bases fitting TRBD2. This CDR3 has 17 residues. Germline CDR1 reads SNHLY; CDR2 reads FYNNEI. V lost 6 bases to trimming and J lost 2 bases; unmatched junction nucleotides: 13. CDR3 protein: CASSDRGAGVPYNEQFF. The CDR3 coding sequence is TGTGCCAGCAGCGACCGCGGGGCGGGAGTTCCCTACAATGAGCAGTTCTTC.

The chain is built from TRBV18 and TRBJ1-1; 8 bases align to TRBD1. Germline values: CDR1 KGHSH, CDR2 LQKENI. V gave up 5 bases and J gave up 1 base; unmatched junction bases: 3. The CDR3 consists of 14 residues. The CDR3 nucleotides are TGTGCCAGCTCAAAGGACAGGGCGAACACTGAAGCTTTCTTT. Translating it yields CASSKDRANTEAFF.

V gene TRBV5-1 combines with J gene TRBJ2-7; possibly TRBD1 for D (5 bases). The CDR3 spans 14 residues. V lost 3 bases to trimming and J lost 2 bases, with 12 bases between them. The germline gives CDR1 SGHRS, CDR2 YFSETQ. The CDR3 DNA follows: TGCGCCAGCAGCTCCGCGCCAGGGACCTACGAGCAGTACTTC. Translation gives CASSSAPGTYEQYF.

CDR3 nucleotide sequence: TGCGCCAGCAGCCAAGACCGGGACACAGGGGAAGCTTTCTTT. This codes for CASSQDRDTGEAFF. V gene TRBV4-3 combines with J gene TRBJ1-1; a weak D match, TRBD1 (6 bases). The CDR3 is 14 amino acids. V lost 0 bases, J lost 8 bases, and 13 bases lay in between. Germline V gene data show CDR1 as LGHNA and CDR2 as YSLEER.

In this sample, this clone turned up once. This chain uses TRBV4-1 with TRBJ1-2; D possibly corresponds to TRBD1 (5 bases). This CDR3 is 16 amino acids long. CDR1 and CDR2 (germline): MGHRA, YSYEKL. Trimming took 2 bases from V and 0 from J, leaving 13 bases between them. The CDR3 loop is CASSQIGGKPNYGYTF. The CDR3 DNA reads as TGCGCCAGCAGCCAAATTGGGGGAAAACCTAACTATGGCTACACCTTC.

V gene TRBV23-1 combines with J gene TRBJ1-5; tentatively, D is TRBD1 (6 bases). TRBV23-1 is treated as an ORF (open reading frame) with a function not yet certain. The CDR3 is 15 residues long. Trimming cost V 10 bases and J 4 bases, with 20 bases left between them. CDR3 in amino acids: CANPTPGQRNQPQHF. CDR3 bases: TGCGCCAACCCAACTCCAGGACAGCGGAATCAGCCCCAGCATTTT.

V usage is TRBV12-3 or TRBV12-4 and J usage is TRBJ1-4; D not certain. Trimming took 0 bases from V and 7 from J, leaving 6 bases between them. CDR3 length equals 13 residues. CDR3 DNA sequence: TGTGCCAGCAGTTTAGCGGCTGGTGAAAAACTGTTTTTT. Its translation: CASSLAAGEKLFF.

The rearrangement links TRBV7-2 to TRBJ2-3; no firm D call. Trimming removed 4 bases at V and 1 base at J, with 18 bases between. The CDR3 has 17 residues. CDR1 and CDR2 (germline): SGHTA, FQGNSA. This CDR3 reads CASSSSPLGLGTDTQYF. The DNA of the CDR3 is TGTGCCAGCAGCTCGAGCCCGCTGGGCTTGGGCACAGATACGCAGTATTTT.

A few counts support this clone. The chain recombines TRBV4-1 with TRBJ1-5; D is perhaps TRBD1 (6 bases). CDR3 length: 16 residues. Looked up from germline, CDR1 is MGHRA and CDR2 is YSYEKL. V was trimmed by 1 base and J by 2 bases, leaving 12 bases between them. CDR3 region: CASSQGGQRGNQPQHF. Written as DNA, the CDR3 is TGCGCCAGCAGCCAAGGGGGGCAGCGTGGCAATCAGCCCCAGCATTTT.

V and J are TRBV29-1 and TRBJ2-1, with TRBD1 matching over 7 bases. Trimming at V came to 2 bases and at J to 5 bases, leaving 6 bases not matched to a gene. The CDR3 has 14 residues. From germline, CDR1 is SQVTM and CDR2 ANQGSEA. CDR3 amino acids: CSVENWDSDNEQFF. DNA of the CDR3: TGCAGCGTTGAAAATTGGGACAGTGACAATGAGCAGTTCTTC.

The V call is TRBV28, the J call TRBJ1-2; no reliable D call. Trimming left V 5 bases short and J 8 bases short, with 12 bases between. The CDR3 spans 12 residues. Germline loops: CDR1 MDHEN, CDR2 SYDVKM. CDR3 loop: CASSLIFTGYTF. DNA of the CDR3: TGTGCCAGCAGTCTGATATTTACGGGCTACACCTTC.

As DNA, the CDR3 is TGTGCCAGTAGTATCCTTAGCGGGACCGAGCAGTACTTC. Translating it yields CASSILSGTEQYF. The chain carries TRBV19 and TRBJ2-7, with 8 bases lining up with TRBD2. V shed 3 bases, J shed 6 bases, and the junction held 4 bases outside the gene matches. CDR1 is LNHDA and CDR2 is SQIVND in the germline V gene (reference sequence). This CDR3 spans 13 amino acids.

The rearrangement joins TRBV5-1 to TRBJ2-1; D unresolved. Germline lookup yields CDR1 SGHRS and CDR2 YFSETQ. Between the trimmed V and J ends, which lost 2 bases and 8 bases, there was a span of 5 bases. CDR3 size: 11 residues. The CDR3 reads CASSLGYEQFF. The DNA for the CDR3 is TGCGCCAGCAGCTTAGGGTATGAGCAGTTCTTC.

The chain uses TRBV19 and TRBJ1-5; D gene unclear. Trimming pared 4 bases from V and 0 bases from J, leaving 13 bases between. This CDR3 contains 16 residues. CDR1 LNHDA and CDR2 SQIVND come from the germline V gene (reference sequence). The CDR3 spells CASSKNRGYSNQPQHF. CDR3 DNA sequence: TGTGCCAGTAGTAAAAATCGGGGTTATAGCAATCAGCCCCAGCATTTT. The full variable domain, in which reference TRBV19 and TRBJ1-5 provide the parts outside the CDR3, is DGGITQSPKYLFRKEGQNVTLSCEQNLNHDAMYWYRQDPGQGLRLIYYSQIVNDFQKGDIAEGYSVSREKKESFPLTVTSAQKNPTAFYLCASSKNRGYSNQPQHFGDGTRLSIL.

V and J are TRBV7-3 and TRBJ2-2, with 7 bases lining up with TRBD1. In germline, CDR1 is SGHTA, CDR2 FQGTGA. V trimming: 0 bases; J trimming: 5 bases; junction bases outside the gene matches: 6. The CDR3 has 16 amino acids. CDR3 nucleotides: TGTGCCAGCAGCTTAACGCCGACAGGGAAAACCGGGGAGCTGTTTTTT. The encoded protein is CASSLTPTGKTGELFF.

In this sample, this clone turned up once. V gene TRBV5-6 combines with J gene TRBJ1-2; 7 positions match TRBD1. CDR3 size: 14 residues. V dropped 3 bases and J dropped 4; count of bases not matched to a gene: 6. Germline CDR1 and CDR2: SGHDT and YYEEEE. In DNA form, the CDR3 reads TGTGCCAGCAGCTCGGTGGGACAGCCCTATGGCTACACCTTC. It encodes CASSSVGQPYGYTF.

The chain is built from TRBV7-6 and TRBJ1-1, with 7 bases lining up with TRBD1. This CDR3 is 14 amino acids long. CDR1 SGHVS and CDR2 FNYEAQ come from the germline V gene. V shed 5 bases, J shed 4 bases, and the junction held 7 bases outside the gene matches. CDR3 sequence: CASSPTGPTTEAFF. CDR3 DNA sequence: TGTGCCAGCAGCCCGACAGGGCCTACCACTGAAGCTTTCTTT. The complete variable domain, with remaining parts taken from reference TRBV7-6 and TRBJ1-1, reads GAGVSQSPRYKVTKRGQDVALRCDPISGHVSLYWYRQALGQGPEFLTYFNYEAQQDKSGLPNDRFSAERPEGSISTLTIQRTEQRDSAMYRCASSPTGPTTEAFFGQGTRLTVV.

V usage is TRBV4-1 and J usage is TRBJ2-2, with 9 bases fitting TRBD2. V was pared by 0 bases and J by 3 bases, with 5 bases of the junction left unmatched. This CDR3 is 17 amino acids long. Germline V lookup: CDR1 MGHRA, CDR2 YSYEKL. DNA for the CDR3: TGCGCCAGCAGCCAAGATTGGCGGGAGGGCTACACCGGGGAGCTGTTTTTT. Its translation is CASSQDWREGYTGELFF.

The chain links TRBV11-2 to TRBJ1-1, with TRBD1 matching 10 bases. V gave up 5 bases and J gave up 3 bases; unmatched junction bases: 9. This CDR3 has 16 residues. Per the germline V gene, CDR1 is SGHAT and CDR2 is FQNNGV. The DNA for the CDR3 is TGTGCCAGCAGCACCCGGGACAGGGGCAGGGACACTGAAGCTTTCTTT. This encodes CASSTRDRGRDTEAFF.

This sequence joins TRBV6-6 and TRBJ2-7; 11 bases line up with TRBD2. With 6 bases clipped from V and 3 bases from J, the junction kept 7 bases outside the gene matches. Germline assignment: CDR1 MNHNY and CDR2 SVGAGI (reference sequence). The CDR3 sequence is 15 residues long. The CDR3 protein is CASSTGLAADYEQYF. The CDR3 region has the DNA TGTGCCAGCAGCACGGGACTAGCGGCCGACTACGAGCAGTACTTC.

This clone was found once. This chain uses TRBV6-1 with TRBJ2-7, with D possibly being TRBD1 (6 bases). CDR3 size: 15 residues. Germline CDR1 MNHNS, CDR2 SASEGT. The V end was cut by 3 bases, the J end by 3 bases, with 15 bases between. The CDR3 sequence is CASSESVGQNYEQYF. CDR3 sequence (DNA): TGTGCCAGCAGTGAGAGTGTTGGACAGAACTACGAGCAGTACTTC.

This chain uses TRBV27 with TRBJ1-4; no reliable D call. Germline lookup yields CDR1 MNHEY and CDR2 SMNVEV (reference sequence). The CDR3 is 14 amino acids. V shed 2 bases and J shed 7 bases, with 11 bases lying between them. The CDR3 is CASSLKGFREKLFF. CDR3 nucleotide sequence: TGTGCCAGCAGTTTAAAGGGATTCCGTGAAAAACTGTTTTTT.

V gene TRBV18 combines with J gene TRBJ2-3; 11 positions agree with TRBD2. The CDR3 sequence is 16 residues long. Germline V gene lookup returns CDR1 KGHSH and CDR2 LQKENI. The junction had 7 bases not matched to a gene; V was cut back by 6 bases and J by 2 bases. In nucleotides, the CDR3 is TGTGCCAGCTCGCCCAGACTAGCGGGGATCACAGATACGCAGTATTTT. This encodes CASSPRLAGITDTQYF.

The chain combines TRBV11-3 with TRBJ1-4; D is perhaps TRBD1 (6 bases). V lost 0 bases, J lost 0 bases, and 17 bases lay in between. In germline, CDR1 is SGHNT, CDR2 YENEEA. CDR3 length equals 19 residues. The CDR3 DNA follows: TGTGCCAGCAGCTTAGATCTAAGGGGGGCAGTAGCAACTAATGAAAAACTGTTTTTT. As protein: CASSLDLRGAVATNEKLFF.

The J gene is TRBJ1-5, the V gene TRBV19; D might be TRBD1 (6 bases). Germline assignment: CDR1 LNHDA and CDR2 SQIVND (reference sequence). The CDR3 spans 13 residues. Trimming took off 9 bases at V and 9 bases at J, with 18 bases between the two ends. The CDR3: CASHEGQLRPQHF. The CDR3 DNA sequence: TGTGCCAGCCACGAAGGACAGCTTCGGCCCCAGCATTTT.

This clone was counted once. The chain has TRBV29-1 and TRBJ2-7, with TRBD2 matching over 11 bases. V lost 1 base and J lost 2; bases outside the gene matches: 13. The CDR3 has 18 amino acids. Per germline, CDR1 SQVTM and CDR2 ANQGSEA. In DNA, the CDR3 is TGCAGCGTTGAAGGCCCCTCCCGGACTAGCGGGCGCACCTACGAGCAGTACTTC. The encoded protein is CSVEGPSRTSGRTYEQYF.

This rearrangement joins TRBV18 to TRBJ1-2, with a weak D call TRBD1 (5 bases). V was cut by 1 base and J by 0 bases, with 9 bases left in between. Germline V lookup: CDR1 KGHSH, CDR2 LQKENI. This CDR3 comprises 15 residues. This chain's CDR3 is CASSPLEGTNYGYTF. The DNA of the CDR3 is TGTGCCAGCTCACCACTGGAGGGGACTAACTATGGCTACACCTTC.

This chain connects TRBV12-3 or TRBV12-4 to TRBJ2-5, with TRBD1 as a possible D gene (5 bases). This CDR3 has 13 amino acids. V gave up 5 bases and J gave up 5 bases, with 12 bases separating them. The CDR3 spells CASSRGGRETQYF. CDR3 in DNA: TGTGCCAGCAGTAGGGGCGGTCGGGAGACCCAGTACTTC.

Worth noting for this clone: The same CDR3 also results from other DNA sequences found in this sample. The chain carries TRBV18 and TRBJ1-1; D gene unclear. Trimming removed 3 bases at V and 0 bases at J, with 5 bases between. Per germline, CDR1 KGHSH and CDR2 LQKENI. The CDR3 is 13 amino acids. The chain's CDR3 is CASSPSLNTEAFF. The DNA for the CDR3 is TGTGCCAGCTCACCGTCCCTGAACACTGAAGCTTTCTTT. Full variable domain (rest looked up from reference TRBV18 and TRBJ1-1): NAGVMQNPRHLVRRRGQEARLRCSPMKGHSHVYWYRQLPEEGLKFMVYLQKENIIDESGMPKERFSAEFPKEGPSILRIQQVVRGDSAAYFCASSPSLNTEAFFGQGTRLTVV.